Here is one T cell receptor beta chain with its context. V was cut by 5 bases and J by 6 bases, with 14 bases left in between. This CDR3 region has 13 residues. CDR1 SEHNR and CDR2 FQNEAQ come from the germline V gene (reference sequence). These data originate in a study of blood T cell repertoires in COVID-19. Study as a whole: Researchers got acute and convalescent COVID-19 samples from the United States, Italy and Spain.

In the original analysis: Amplification of reference gene primers was used by the study to estimate nucleated cell counts. Sequenced by immunoSEQ multiplex PCR; TCRdb stores in-frame clones only, minus some. V and J calls and clone size are given by that table; D and trimming were obtained from the DNA. In the table there are 150,000 to 200,000 clones, 85% to 90% of which are singletons. The chain is built from TRBV7-9 and TRBJ2-7, with TRBD1 as a possible D gene (6 bases). The TCR comes from a man aged 70 or older with active or convalescent COVID-19. Specimen: peripheral blood. Here the CDR3 DNA reads TGTGCCAGCAGCAAGAGACAGGTCGGCGAGCAGTACTTC. It codes for CASSKRQVGEQYF. The variable domain in full, with the rest retrieved from reference TRBV7-9 and TRBJ2-7, is DTGVSQNPRHKITKRGQNVTFRCDPISEHNRLYWYRQTLGQGPEFLTYFQNEAQLEKSRLLSDRFSAERPKGSFSTLEIQRTEQGDSAMYLCASSKRQVGEQYFGPGTRLTVT.